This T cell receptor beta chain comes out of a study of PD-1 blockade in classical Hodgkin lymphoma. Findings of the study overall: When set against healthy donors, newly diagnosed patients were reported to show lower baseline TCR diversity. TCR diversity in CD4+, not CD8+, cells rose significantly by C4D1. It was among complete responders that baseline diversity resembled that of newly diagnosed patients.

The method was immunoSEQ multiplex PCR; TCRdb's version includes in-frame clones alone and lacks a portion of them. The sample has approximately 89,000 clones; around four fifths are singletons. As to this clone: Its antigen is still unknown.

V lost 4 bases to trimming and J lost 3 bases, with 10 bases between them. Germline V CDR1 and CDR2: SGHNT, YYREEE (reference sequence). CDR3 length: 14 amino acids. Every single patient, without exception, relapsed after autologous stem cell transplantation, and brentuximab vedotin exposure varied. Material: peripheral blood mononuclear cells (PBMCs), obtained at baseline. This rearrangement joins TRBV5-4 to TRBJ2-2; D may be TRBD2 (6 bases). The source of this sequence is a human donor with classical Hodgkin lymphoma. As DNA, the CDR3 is TGTGCCAGCAGCGGAGGGACGCACACCGGGGAGCTGTTTTTT. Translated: CASSGGTHTGELFF.